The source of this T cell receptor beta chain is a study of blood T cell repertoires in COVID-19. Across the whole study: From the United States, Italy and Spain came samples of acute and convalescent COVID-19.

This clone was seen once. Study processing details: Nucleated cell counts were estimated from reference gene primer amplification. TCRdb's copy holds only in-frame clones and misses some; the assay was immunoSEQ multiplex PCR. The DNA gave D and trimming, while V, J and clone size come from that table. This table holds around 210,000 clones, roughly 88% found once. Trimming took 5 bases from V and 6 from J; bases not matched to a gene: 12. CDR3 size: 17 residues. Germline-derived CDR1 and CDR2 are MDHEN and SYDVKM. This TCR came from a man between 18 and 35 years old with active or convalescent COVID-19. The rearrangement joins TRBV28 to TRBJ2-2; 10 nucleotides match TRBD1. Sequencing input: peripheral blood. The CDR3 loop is CASSPSPGQGLSGELFF. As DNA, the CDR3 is TGTGCCAGCAGTCCAAGCCCGGGACAGGGGTTATCCGGGGAGCTGTTTTTT. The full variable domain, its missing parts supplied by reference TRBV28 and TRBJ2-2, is DVKVTQSSRYLVKRTGEKVFLECVQDMDHENMFWYRQDPGLGLRLIYFSYDVKMKEKGDIPEGYSVSREKKERFSLILESASTNQTSMYLCASSPSPGQGLSGELFFGEGSRLTVL.